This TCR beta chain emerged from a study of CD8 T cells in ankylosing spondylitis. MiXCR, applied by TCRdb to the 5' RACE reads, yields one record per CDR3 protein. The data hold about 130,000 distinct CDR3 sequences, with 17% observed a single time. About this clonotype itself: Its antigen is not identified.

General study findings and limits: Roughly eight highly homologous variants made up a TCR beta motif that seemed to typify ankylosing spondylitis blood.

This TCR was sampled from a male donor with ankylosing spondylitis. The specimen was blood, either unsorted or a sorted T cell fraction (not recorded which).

CDR3 nucleotide sequence: TGCAGTGCTAGAGACGTCCTAGCGGGGAAAAACATTCAGTACTTC. Protein product: CSARDVLAGKNIQYF. This chain links TRBV20-1 with TRBJ2-4; TRBD2 aligns across 9 bases. CDR1 is DFQATT and CDR2 is SNEGSKA in the germline V gene (reference sequence). Trimming removed 0 bases from V and 4 bases from J; junction bases left unmatched: 4. The CDR3 is made up of 15 amino acids.